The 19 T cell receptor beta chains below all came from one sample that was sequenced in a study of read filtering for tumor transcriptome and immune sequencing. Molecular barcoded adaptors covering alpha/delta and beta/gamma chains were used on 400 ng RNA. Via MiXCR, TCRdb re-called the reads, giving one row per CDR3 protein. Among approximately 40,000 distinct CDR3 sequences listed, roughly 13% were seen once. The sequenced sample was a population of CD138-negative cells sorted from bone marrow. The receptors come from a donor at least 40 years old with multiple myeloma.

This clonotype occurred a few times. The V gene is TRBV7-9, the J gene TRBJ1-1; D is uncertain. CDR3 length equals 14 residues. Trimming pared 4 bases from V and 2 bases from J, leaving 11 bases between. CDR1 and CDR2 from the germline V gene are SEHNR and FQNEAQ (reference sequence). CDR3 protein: CASSWGAGNTEAFF. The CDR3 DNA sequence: TGTGCCAGCAGCTGGGGAGCGGGCAACACTGAAGCTTTCTTT. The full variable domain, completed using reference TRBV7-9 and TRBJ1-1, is DTGVSQNPRHKITKRGQNVTFRCDPISEHNRLYWYRQTLGQGPEFLTYFQNEAQLEKSRLLSDRFSAERPKGSFSTLEIQRTEQGDSAMYLCASSWGAGNTEAFFGQGTRLTVV.

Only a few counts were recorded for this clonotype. The CDR3 region has the DNA TGCAGCGTAGCCGACAGGACGAACACCGGGGAGCTGTTTTTT. As protein: CSVADRTNTGELFF. The chain has TRBV29-1 and TRBJ2-2; TRBD1 is a possible D gene (6 bases). This CDR3 contains 14 residues. V lost 6 bases to trimming and J lost 0 bases, with 11 bases between them. CDR1 is SQVTM, CDR2 ANQGSEA, per germline.

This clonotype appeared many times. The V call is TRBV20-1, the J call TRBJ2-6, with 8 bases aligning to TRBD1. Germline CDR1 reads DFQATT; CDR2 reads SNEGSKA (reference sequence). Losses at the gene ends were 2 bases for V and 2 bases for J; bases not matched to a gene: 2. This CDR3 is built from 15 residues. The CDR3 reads CSARKQGAGANVLTF. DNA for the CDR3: TGCAGTGCTAGAAAACAGGGGGCTGGGGCCAACGTCCTGACTTTC.

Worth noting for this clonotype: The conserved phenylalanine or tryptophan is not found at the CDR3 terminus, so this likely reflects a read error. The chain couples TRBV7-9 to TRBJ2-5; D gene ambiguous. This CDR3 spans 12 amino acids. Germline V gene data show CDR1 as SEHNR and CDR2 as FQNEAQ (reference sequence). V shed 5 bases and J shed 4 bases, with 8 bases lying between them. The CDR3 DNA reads TGTGCCAGCAGCCTCTCCACAGAGACCCAGTACCTC. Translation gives CASSLSTETQYL.

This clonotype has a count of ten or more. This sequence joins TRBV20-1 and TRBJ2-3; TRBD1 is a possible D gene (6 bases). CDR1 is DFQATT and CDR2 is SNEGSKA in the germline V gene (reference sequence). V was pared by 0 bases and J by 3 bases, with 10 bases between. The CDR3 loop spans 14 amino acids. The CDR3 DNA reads TGCAGTGCTAGAGACAGGGGTTGGACAGATACGCAGTATTTT. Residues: CSARDRGWTDTQYF.

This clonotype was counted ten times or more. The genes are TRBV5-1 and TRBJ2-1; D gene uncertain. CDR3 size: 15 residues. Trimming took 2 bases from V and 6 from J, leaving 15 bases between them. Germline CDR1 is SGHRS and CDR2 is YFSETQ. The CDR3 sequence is CASSFEPGLGNEQFF. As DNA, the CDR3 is TGCGCCAGCAGCTTCGAGCCAGGATTAGGCAATGAGCAGTTCTTC.

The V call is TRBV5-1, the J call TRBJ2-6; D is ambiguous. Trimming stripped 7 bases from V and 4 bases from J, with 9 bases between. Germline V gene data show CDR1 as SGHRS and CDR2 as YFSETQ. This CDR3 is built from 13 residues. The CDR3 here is CASATSGANVLTF. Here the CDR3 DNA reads TGCGCCAGCGCCACCTCGGGGGCCAACGTCCTGACTTTC.

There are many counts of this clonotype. CDR3 bases: TGTGCCAGCAGTCTAACGGACACTAGCGGGAGAGATACGCAGTATTTT. Residues: CASSLTDTSGRDTQYF. The chain has TRBV2 and TRBJ2-3, with TRBD2 matching over 11 bases. V shed 5 bases, J shed 5 bases, and the junction held 9 bases outside the gene matches. Germline CDR1 and CDR2: SNHLY and FYNNEI. This CDR3 is 16 amino acids long.

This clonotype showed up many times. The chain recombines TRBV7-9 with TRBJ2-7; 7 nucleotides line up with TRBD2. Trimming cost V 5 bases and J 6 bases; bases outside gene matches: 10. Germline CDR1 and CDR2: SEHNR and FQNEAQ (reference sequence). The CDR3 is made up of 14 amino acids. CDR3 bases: TGTGCCAGCAGCGGATTGTCGGGGGAGGGCGAGCAGTACTTC. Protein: CASSGLSGEGEQYF.

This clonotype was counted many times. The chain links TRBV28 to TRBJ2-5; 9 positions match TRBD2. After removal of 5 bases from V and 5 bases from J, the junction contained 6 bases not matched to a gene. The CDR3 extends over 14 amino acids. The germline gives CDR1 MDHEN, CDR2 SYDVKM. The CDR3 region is CASSTIAGDETQYF. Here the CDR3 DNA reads TGTGCCAGCAGTACCATAGCGGGAGATGAGACCCAGTACTTC.

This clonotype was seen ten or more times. CDR3 residues: CASSNGLALNTGELFF. CDR3 bases: TGTGCCAGTAGTAACGGACTAGCGCTGAACACCGGGGAGCTGTTTTTT. The chain is built from TRBV19 and TRBJ2-2; 9 bases agree with TRBD2. V trimming: 4 bases; J trimming: 1 base; junction bases outside the gene matches: 4. This CDR3 contains 16 residues. Germline-derived CDR1 and CDR2 are LNHDA and SQIVND (reference sequence).

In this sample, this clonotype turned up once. The CDR3 reads CASSRTSGGYEQYF. CDR3 coding DNA: TGTGCCAGCAGCCGGACTAGCGGAGGCTACGAGCAGTACTTC. The chain employs TRBV7-9 and TRBJ2-7; the match to TRBD2 covers 10 bases. Per germline, CDR1 SEHNR and CDR2 FQNEAQ (reference sequence). With V trimmed by 5 bases and J by 3 bases, 4 bases remained unmatched. CDR3 size: 14 residues.

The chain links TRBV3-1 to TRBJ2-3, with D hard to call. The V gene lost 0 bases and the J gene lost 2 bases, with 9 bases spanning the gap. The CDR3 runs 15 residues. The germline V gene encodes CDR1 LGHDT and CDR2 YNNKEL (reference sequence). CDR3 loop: CASSQESQNTDTQYF. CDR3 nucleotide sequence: TGTGCCAGCAGCCAAGAATCCCAGAACACAGATACGCAGTATTTT.

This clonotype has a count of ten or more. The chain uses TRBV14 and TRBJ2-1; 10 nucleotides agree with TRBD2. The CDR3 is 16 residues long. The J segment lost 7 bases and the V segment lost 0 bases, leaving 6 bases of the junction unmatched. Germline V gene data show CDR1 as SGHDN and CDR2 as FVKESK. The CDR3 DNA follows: TGTGCCAGCAGCCAAGATGTAACTAGCGGGAATAATGAGCAGTTCTTC. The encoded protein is CASSQDVTSGNNEQFF.

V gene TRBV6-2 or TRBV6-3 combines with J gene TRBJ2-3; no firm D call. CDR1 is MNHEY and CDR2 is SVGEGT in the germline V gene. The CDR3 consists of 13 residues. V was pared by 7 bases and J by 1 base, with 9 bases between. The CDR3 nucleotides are TGTGCCAGCACCGATGTTGGCACAGATACGCAGTATTTT. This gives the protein CASTDVGTDTQYF.

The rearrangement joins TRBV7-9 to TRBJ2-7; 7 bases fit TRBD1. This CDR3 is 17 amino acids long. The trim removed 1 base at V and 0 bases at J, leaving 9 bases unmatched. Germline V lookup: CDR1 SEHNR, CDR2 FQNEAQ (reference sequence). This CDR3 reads CASSLVEGQSSSYEQYF. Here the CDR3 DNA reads TGTGCCAGCAGCTTAGTTGAGGGACAGTCGAGCTCCTACGAGCAGTACTTC. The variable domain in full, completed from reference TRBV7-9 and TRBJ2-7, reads DTGVSQNPRHKITKRGQNVTFRCDPISEHNRLYWYRQTLGQGPEFLTYFQNEAQLEKSRLLSDRFSAERPKGSFSTLEIQRTEQGDSAMYLCASSLVEGQSSSYEQYFGPGTRLTVT.

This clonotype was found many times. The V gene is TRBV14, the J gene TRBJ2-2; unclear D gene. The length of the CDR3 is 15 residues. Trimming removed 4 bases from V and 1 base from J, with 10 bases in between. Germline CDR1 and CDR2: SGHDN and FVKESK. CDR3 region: CASSPFGMNTGELFF. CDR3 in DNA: TGTGCCAGCAGCCCCTTCGGAATGAACACCGGGGAGCTGTTTTTT.

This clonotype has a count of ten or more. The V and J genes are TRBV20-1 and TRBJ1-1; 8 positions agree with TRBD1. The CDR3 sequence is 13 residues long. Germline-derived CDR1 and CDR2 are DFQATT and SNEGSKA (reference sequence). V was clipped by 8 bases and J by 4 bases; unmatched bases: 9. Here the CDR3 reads CSTLRGPGTEAFF. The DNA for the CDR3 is TGCAGTACTCTCAGGGGGCCGGGCACTGAAGCTTTCTTT.

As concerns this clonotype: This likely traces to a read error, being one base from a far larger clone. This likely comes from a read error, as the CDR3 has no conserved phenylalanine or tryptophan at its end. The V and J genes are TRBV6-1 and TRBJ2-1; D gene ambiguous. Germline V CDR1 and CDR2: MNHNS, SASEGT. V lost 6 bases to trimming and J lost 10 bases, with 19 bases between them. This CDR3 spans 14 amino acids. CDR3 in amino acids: CASSQRPPPREQFL. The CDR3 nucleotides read TGTGCCAGCAGCCAAAGGCCCCCACCAAGGGAGCAGTTCCTC.